The TCR beta chain under discussion was sequenced for a study of shared clonotypes between healthy human individuals. The study's findings and limits: About 5% was the fraction of naive CD4 clonotypes found shared across four donors. Sampling covered blood only; tissue repertoires likely differ.

In the case of this clone: The target antigen is unknown.

The method was immunoSEQ multiplex PCR; TCRdb's version includes in-frame clones alone and lacks a portion of them. The sample has under 550,000 clones, about 96% seen once. The V end lost 5 bases, the J end lost 0 bases, and 16 bases lay between the germline ends. From germline, CDR1 is MGHDK and CDR2 SYGVNS. The CDR3 consists of 16 residues. The gene calls are TRBV25-1 and TRBJ1-1; the D gene is possibly TRBD1 (6 bases). The specimen was naive CD4+ T cells sorted from blood. Noted subset: CD45RA+ positively selected. The TCR originated in a woman aged 25 to 39 in good health. For the CDR3, the DNA is TGTGCCAGCAGTCCCGTACAGGGAGGTCTGAACACTGAAGCTTTCTTT. It is translated as CASSPVQGGLNTEAFF.